This TCR beta chain was identified in a study of shared clonotypes between healthy human individuals. CDR3 size: 19 residues. J gave up 0 bases and V 3 bases, and 9 bases lay outside the gene matches. Sequenced by immunoSEQ multiplex PCR; TCRdb stores in-frame clones only, minus some. This sample has roughly 2.2 million clones; more than 80% occur once, and the top ten carry about 0.39%. Specimen: naive CD4+ T cells from PBMCs. As for subset: CD45RA+ positively selected. The J gene is TRBJ2-2, the V gene TRBV5-3, with 12 bases aligning to TRBD1. TRBV5-3 is an ORF, and what it does is uncertain. This receptor was taken from a man aged 18 to 29 in good health. Some clones in this sample may be carry-over from other donors' samples. The CDR3 loop is CARSYPGTGGPANTGELFF. As DNA, the CDR3 is TGTGCCAGAAGCTACCCCGGGACAGGGGGCCCTGCGAACACCGGGGAGCTGTTTTTT.